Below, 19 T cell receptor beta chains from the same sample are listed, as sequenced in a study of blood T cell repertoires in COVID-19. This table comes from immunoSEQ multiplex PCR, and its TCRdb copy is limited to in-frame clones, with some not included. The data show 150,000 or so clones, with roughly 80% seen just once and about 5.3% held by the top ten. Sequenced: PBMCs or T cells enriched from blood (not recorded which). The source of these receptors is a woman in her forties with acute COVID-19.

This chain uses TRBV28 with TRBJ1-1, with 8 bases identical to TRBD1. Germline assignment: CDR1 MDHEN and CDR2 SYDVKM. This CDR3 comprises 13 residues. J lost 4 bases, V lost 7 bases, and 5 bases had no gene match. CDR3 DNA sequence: TGTGCCAGCATGGCACAGGGGGTCACTGAAGCTTTCTTT. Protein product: CASMAQGVTEAFF.

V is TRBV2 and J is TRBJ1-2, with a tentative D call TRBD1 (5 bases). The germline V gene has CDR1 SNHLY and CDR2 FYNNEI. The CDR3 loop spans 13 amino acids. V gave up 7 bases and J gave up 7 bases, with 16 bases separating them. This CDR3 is CASTPGVATGYTF. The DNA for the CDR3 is TGTGCCAGCACCCCGGGGGTAGCTACTGGCTACACCTTC.

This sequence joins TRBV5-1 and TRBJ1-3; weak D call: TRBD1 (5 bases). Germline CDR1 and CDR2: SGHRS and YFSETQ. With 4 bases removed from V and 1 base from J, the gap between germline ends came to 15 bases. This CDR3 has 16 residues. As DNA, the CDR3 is TGCGCCAGCAGCCCGGGGGTGGGAGCTTCTGGAAACACCATATATTTT. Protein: CASSPGVGASGNTIYF.

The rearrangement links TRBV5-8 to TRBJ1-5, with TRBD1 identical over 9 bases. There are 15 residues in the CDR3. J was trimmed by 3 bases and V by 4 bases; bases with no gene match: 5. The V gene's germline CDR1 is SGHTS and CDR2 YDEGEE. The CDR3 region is CASSLGQGLNQPQHF. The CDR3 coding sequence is TGTGCCAGCAGCCTGGGACAGGGACTCAATCAGCCCCAGCATTTT.

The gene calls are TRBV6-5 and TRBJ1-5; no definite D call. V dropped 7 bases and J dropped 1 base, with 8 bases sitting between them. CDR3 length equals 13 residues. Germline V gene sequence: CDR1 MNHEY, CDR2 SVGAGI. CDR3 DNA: TGTGCCAGCACTACAGTAAGCAATCAGCCCCAGCATTTT. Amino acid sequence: CASTTVSNQPQHF.

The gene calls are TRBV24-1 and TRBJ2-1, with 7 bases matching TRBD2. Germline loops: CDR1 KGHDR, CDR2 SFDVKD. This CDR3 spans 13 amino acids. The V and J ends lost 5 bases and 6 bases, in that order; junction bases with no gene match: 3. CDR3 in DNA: TGTGCCACCAGTGTTAGCGGGCCCAATGAGCAGTTCTTC. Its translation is CATSVSGPNEQFF.

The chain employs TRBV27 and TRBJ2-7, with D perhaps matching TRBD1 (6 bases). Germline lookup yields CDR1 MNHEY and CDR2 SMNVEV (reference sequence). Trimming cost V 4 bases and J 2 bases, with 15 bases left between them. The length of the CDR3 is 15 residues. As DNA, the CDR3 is TGTGCCAGCAGTTACAACAGGGAACCTACCTACGAGCAGTACTTC. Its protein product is CASSYNREPTYEQYF.

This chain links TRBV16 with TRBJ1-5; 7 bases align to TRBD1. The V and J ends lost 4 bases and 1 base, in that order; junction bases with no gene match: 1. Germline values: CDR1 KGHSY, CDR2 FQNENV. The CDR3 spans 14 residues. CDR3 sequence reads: CASSLRGSNQPQHF. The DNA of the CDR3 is TGTGCCAGCAGCCTCAGGGGGAGCAATCAGCCCCAGCATTTT. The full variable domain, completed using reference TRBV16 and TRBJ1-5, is GEEVAQTPKHLVRGEGQKAKLYCAPIKGHSYVFWYQQVLKNEFKFLISFQNENVFDETGMPKERFSAKCLPNSPCSLEIQATKLEDSAVYFCASSLRGSNQPQHFGDGTRLSIL.

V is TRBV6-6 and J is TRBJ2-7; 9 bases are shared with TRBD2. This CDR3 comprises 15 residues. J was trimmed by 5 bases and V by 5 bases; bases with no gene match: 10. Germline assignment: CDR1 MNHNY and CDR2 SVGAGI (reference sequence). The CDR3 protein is CASSLRASGENEQYF. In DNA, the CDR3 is TGTGCCAGCAGTCTCAGGGCTAGCGGGGAGAACGAGCAGTACTTC.

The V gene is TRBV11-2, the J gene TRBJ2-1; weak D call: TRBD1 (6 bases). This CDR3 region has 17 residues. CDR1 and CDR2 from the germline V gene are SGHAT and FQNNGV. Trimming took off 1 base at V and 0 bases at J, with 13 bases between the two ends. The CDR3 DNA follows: TGTGCCAGCAGCTTAGTCCACCAGACAGGCTCCTACAATGAGCAGTTCTTC. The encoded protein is CASSLVHQTGSYNEQFF.

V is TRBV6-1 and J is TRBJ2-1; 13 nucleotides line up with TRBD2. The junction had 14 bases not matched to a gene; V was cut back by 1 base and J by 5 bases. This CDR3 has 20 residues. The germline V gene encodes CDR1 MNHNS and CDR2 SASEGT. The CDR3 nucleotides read TGTGCCAGCAGTGAAGTCAGGGGACTAGCGGGGCTTCAACTTAACAATGAGCAGTTCTTC. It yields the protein CASSEVRGLAGLQLNNEQFF.

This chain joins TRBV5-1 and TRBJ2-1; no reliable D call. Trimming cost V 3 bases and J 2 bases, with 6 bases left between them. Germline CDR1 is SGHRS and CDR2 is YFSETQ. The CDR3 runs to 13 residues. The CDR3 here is CASSSLTYNEQFF. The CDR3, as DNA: TGCGCCAGCAGCTCCCTAACCTACAATGAGCAGTTCTTC.

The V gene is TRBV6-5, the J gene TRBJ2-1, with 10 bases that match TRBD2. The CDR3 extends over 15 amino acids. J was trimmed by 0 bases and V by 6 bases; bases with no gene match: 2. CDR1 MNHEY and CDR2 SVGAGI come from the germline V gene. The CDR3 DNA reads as TGTGCCAGCAGACTAGCGGGAAGCTCCTACAATGAGCAGTTCTTC. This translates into CASRLAGSSYNEQFF.

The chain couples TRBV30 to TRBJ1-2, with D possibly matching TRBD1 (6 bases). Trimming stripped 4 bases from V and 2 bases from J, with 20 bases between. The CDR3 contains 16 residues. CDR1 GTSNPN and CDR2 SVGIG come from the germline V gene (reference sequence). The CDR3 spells CAWMWPGGDGNYGYTF. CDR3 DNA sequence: TGTGCCTGGATGTGGCCGGGGGGCGACGGCAACTATGGCTACACCTTC.

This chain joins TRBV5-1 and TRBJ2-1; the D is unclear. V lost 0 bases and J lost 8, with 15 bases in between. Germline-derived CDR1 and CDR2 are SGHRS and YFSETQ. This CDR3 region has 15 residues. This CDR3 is CASSLELHRRHEQFF. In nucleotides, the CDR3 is TGCGCCAGCAGCTTGGAACTTCATCGGCGGCATGAGCAGTTCTTC.

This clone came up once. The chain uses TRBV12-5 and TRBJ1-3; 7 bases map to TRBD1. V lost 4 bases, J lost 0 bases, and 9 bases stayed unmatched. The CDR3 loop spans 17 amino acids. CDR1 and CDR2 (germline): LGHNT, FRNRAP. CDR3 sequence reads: CASGWDSISSSGNTIYF. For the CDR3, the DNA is TGTGCTAGTGGTTGGGACAGTATCTCGAGCTCTGGAAACACCATATATTTT.

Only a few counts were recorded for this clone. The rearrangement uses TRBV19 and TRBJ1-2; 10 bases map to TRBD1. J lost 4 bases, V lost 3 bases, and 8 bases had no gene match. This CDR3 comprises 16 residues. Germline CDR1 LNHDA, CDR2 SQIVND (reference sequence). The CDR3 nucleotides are TGTGCCAGTAGTATTGAGGGACAGGGGAAGGCCTATGGCTACACCTTC. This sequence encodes CASSIEGQGKAYGYTF.

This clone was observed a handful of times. As DNA, the CDR3 is TGTGCCAGTAGGGCCAAGGGGTGGCTTACGAACACCGGGGAGCTGTTTTTT. This encodes CASRAKGWLTNTGELFF. This chain links TRBV19 with TRBJ2-2, with D perhaps TRBD1 (5 bases). Trimming stripped 6 bases from V and 0 bases from J, with 17 bases between. The CDR3 is made up of 17 amino acids. Germline loops: CDR1 LNHDA, CDR2 SQIVND (reference sequence). Complete variable domain (other parts from reference TRBV19 and TRBJ2-2): DGGITQSPKYLFRKEGQNVTLSCEQNLNHDAMYWYRQDPGQGLRLIYYSQIVNDFQKGDIAEGYSVSREKKESFPLTVTSAQKNPTAFYLCASRAKGWLTNTGELFFGEGSRLTVL.

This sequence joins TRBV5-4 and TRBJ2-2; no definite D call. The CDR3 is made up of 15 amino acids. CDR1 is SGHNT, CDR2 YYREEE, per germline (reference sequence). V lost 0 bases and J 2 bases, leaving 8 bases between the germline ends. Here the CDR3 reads CASSLAVSNTGELFF. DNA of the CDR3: TGTGCCAGCAGCTTGGCCGTGAGTAACACCGGGGAGCTGTTTTTT.